This TCR beta chain is from a study of blood T cell repertoires in COVID-19. CDR1 and CDR2 from the germline V gene are SQVTM and ANQGSEA. This CDR3 has 13 residues. V lost 4 bases to trimming and J lost 1 base; unmatched junction nucleotides: 1. Original data processing: For nucleated cells, counts were estimated from reference gene primer amplification. The protocol was immunoSEQ multiplex PCR, while the TCRdb copy is restricted to in-frame clones and leaves out a portion. Clone size and the V and J calls come from that table; the DNA yielded D and trimming. The sample has roughly 370,000 clones; around 87% are singletons. Membership in each cohort depended on participant-reported clinical history.

The source is a woman aged 45-65 years who had recovered from COVID-19. V is TRBV29-1 and J is TRBJ2-1; 7 bases match TRBD2. Sequenced sample: PBMCs or T cells enriched from blood (not recorded which). In nucleotides, the CDR3 is TGCAGCGTTGGCGGGGGATCCTACAATGAGCAGTTCTTC. Translation: CSVGGGSYNEQFF.